The 32 T cell receptor beta chains in this list originate from one sample, sequenced in a study of blood T cell repertoires in COVID-19. Clones were read by immunoSEQ multiplex PCR, and TCRdb kept only the in-frame ones, dropping some. Here the sample spans about 230,000 clones, more than 70% being singletons. Sample: peripheral blood. These receptors all stem from a man aged 80 or over with acute or convalescent COVID-19.

V and J are TRBV28 and TRBJ2-7; D gene ambiguous. The CDR3 is made up of 13 amino acids. Germline V gene lookup returns CDR1 MDHEN and CDR2 SYDVKM. V dropped 4 bases and J dropped 4 bases, with 11 bases sitting between them. The CDR3 region is CASSSNTPYEQYF. CDR3 coding DNA: TGTGCCAGCAGTTCCAACACCCCGTACGAGCAGTACTTC.

This clone came up once. The chain uses TRBV3-1 (or the pseudogene TRBV3-2) and TRBJ1-2, with a weak D call TRBD1 (5 bases). In germline, CDR1 is LGHDT, CDR2 YNNKEL (reference sequence). The germline V and J ends were trimmed by 3 bases and 1 base, with 12 bases remaining between them. The CDR3 has 15 amino acids. The CDR3 DNA is TGTGCCAGCAGCCATGGACAAACTTATAACTATGGCTACACCTTC. Amino acids: CASSHGQTYNYGYTF.

The chain employs TRBV7-2 and TRBJ2-7; TRBD1 matches at 8 bases. The CDR3 runs 15 residues. Trimming took 5 bases from V and 5 from J; bases not matched to a gene: 11. Germline V lookup: CDR1 SGHTA, CDR2 FQGNSA. CDR3 bases: TGTGCCAGCAGCAACCTGGGGACAGGATCCCACGAGCAGTACTTC. This sequence encodes CASSNLGTGSHEQYF.

The V gene is TRBV19, the J gene TRBJ1-5; tentatively, D is TRBD1 (5 bases). Trimming cost V 7 bases and J 6 bases, with 13 bases left between them. Per germline, CDR1 LNHDA and CDR2 SQIVND (reference sequence). The CDR3 has 13 residues. The CDR3 region has the DNA TGTGCCAGTACCCAGGGTTTGGGTCAGCCCCAGCATTTT. Amino acids: CASTQGLGQPQHF.

The chain joins TRBV29-1 to TRBJ1-5; TRBD1 might be the D (5 bases). V gave up 6 bases and J gave up 2 bases, with 8 bases separating them. This CDR3 has 12 amino acids. The V gene's germline CDR1 is SQVTM and CDR2 ANQGSEA. As DNA, the CDR3 is TGCAGCGTAGGGGAGGGCAATCAGCCCCAGCATTTT. Translation: CSVGEGNQPQHF.

The chain combines TRBV5-5 with TRBJ2-2; D remains ambiguous. CDR1 and CDR2 from the germline V gene are SGHKS and YYEKEE (reference sequence). CDR3 size: 15 residues. Trimming took 4 bases from V and 3 from J, leaving 13 bases between them. CDR3 sequence reads: CASSPNPLHTGELFF. The CDR3 DNA sequence: TGTGCCAGCAGCCCTAACCCTTTGCACACCGGGGAGCTGTTTTTT.

This clone was seen only a few times. This chain links TRBV19 with TRBJ1-5, with D perhaps matching TRBD1 (5 bases). The CDR3 spans 13 residues. Germline loops: CDR1 LNHDA, CDR2 SQIVND (reference sequence). Trimming took off 10 bases at V and 7 bases at J, with 17 bases between the two ends. For the CDR3, the DNA is TGTGCCACCACGCCGGGGGGGAGCCAGCCCCAGCATTTT. This encodes CATTPGGSQPQHF. Combining the CDR3 with reference TRBV19 and TRBJ1-5 gives the whole variable domain DGGITQSPKYLFRKEGQNVTLSCEQNLNHDAMYWYRQDPGQGLRLIYYSQIVNDFQKGDIAEGYSVSREKKESFPLTVTSAQKNPTAFYLCATTPGGSQPQHFGDGTRLSIL.

The chain combines TRBV29-1 with TRBJ1-5; tentative D call: TRBD1 (5 bases). CDR3 length: 13 amino acids. Germline assignment: CDR1 SQVTM and CDR2 ANQGSEA. Trimming took 6 bases from V and 6 from J, leaving 15 bases between them. The CDR3 DNA follows: TGCAGCGTCTGGCTAGGGGCTGGTCAGCCCCAGCATTTT. It is translated as CSVWLGAGQPQHF.

This clone was seen once. The chain combines TRBV21-1 with TRBJ2-4; the table gives TRBD1 as D, unverified against the DNA. TRBV21-1 counts as a pseudogene. This CDR3 contains 19 residues. As DNA, the CDR3 is TGTGCCAGCAACATATTGGGCTACACAGGGTGGGGAGCCAAAAACATTCAGTACTTC. This gives the protein CASNILGYTGWGAKNIQYF.

The chain recombines TRBV3-1 (or the pseudogene TRBV3-2) with TRBJ2-1, with D possibly being TRBD2 (6 bases). The CDR3 contains 15 residues. Per the germline V gene, CDR1 is LGHDT and CDR2 is YNNKEL (reference sequence). V was trimmed by 5 bases and J by 0 bases, leaving 11 bases between them. CDR3 in amino acids: CASSSVSGSYNEQFF. CDR3 nucleotides: TGTGCCAGCAGCTCGGTTAGCGGCTCCTACAATGAGCAGTTCTTC.

The chain couples TRBV7-9 to TRBJ2-5; D is ambiguous. Germline loops: CDR1 SEHNR, CDR2 FQNEAQ (reference sequence). Trimming left V 2 bases short and J 2 bases short, with 6 bases between. The CDR3 sequence is 13 residues long. CDR3 DNA sequence: TGTGCCAGCAGCTTATTCCCGCAAGAGACCCAGTACTTC. Protein: CASSLFPQETQYF.

This sequence joins TRBV2 and TRBJ2-7; D perhaps matches TRBD2 (6 bases). V was pared by 7 bases and J by 7 bases, with 17 bases between. Looked up from germline, CDR1 is SNHLY and CDR2 is FYNNEI. This CDR3 region has 13 residues. CDR3 nucleotide sequence: TGTGCCAGCAAACGGGAGTACGGCGGGGAGCAGTACTTC. This sequence encodes CASKREYGGEQYF.

The chain combines TRBV28 with TRBJ1-6, with 7 bases fitting TRBD1. The CDR3 is 15 residues long. Germline V gene lookup returns CDR1 MDHEN and CDR2 SYDVKM. V lost 6 bases, J lost 10 bases, and 12 bases stayed unmatched. Here the CDR3 DNA reads TGTGCCAGCAGACCCCAGGGGGGCGTGCGGTCACCCCTCCACTTT. Its protein is CASRPQGGVRSPLHF.

As concerns this clone: A junction boundary mismatches the germline segment, possibly from a read error. The chain couples TRBV7-9 to TRBJ2-7; TRBD1 is a possible D gene (6 bases). CDR1 is SEHNR and CDR2 is FQNEAQ in the germline V gene (reference sequence). The CDR3 loop spans 14 amino acids. CDR3 bases: TGTGCCAGCAGCGATCTTAGTTGGGGCGGACAGCTTCTCTTC. Translating gives CASSDLSWGGQLLF.

Points on this clone: The sample has other DNA sequences that encode this CDR3 too. DNA of the CDR3: TGTGCCAGCTCACCTGGACAGGGACTAGCCAAAAACATTCAGTACTTC. Amino acid sequence: CASSPGQGLAKNIQYF. The gene calls are TRBV18 and TRBJ2-4; TRBD1 matches at 8 bases. CDR3 size: 16 residues. The germline gives CDR1 KGHSH, CDR2 LQKENI. V dropped 3 bases and J dropped 0; count of bases not matched to a gene: 4.

This clone was counted a single time. CDR3 amino acids: CASSLDGALGGTDTQYF. DNA of the CDR3: TGTGCCAGCAGCTTGGATGGGGCGCTTGGGGGCACAGATACGCAGTATTTT. The J gene is TRBJ2-3, the V gene TRBV5-5; a possible D gene is TRBD1 (5 bases). CDR1 and CDR2 (germline): SGHKS, YYEKEE (reference sequence). The CDR3 totals 17 residues. V was trimmed by 0 bases and J by 1 base, leaving 15 bases between them.

The chain carries TRBV2 and TRBJ2-2; 8 bases match TRBD2. This CDR3 region has 15 residues. V shed 7 bases and J 1 base; nucleotides not matched to a gene: 5. From germline, CDR1 is SNHLY and CDR2 FYNNEI. Here the CDR3 reads CASMAGGWNTGELFF. For the CDR3, the DNA is TGTGCCAGCATGGCGGGGGGCTGGAACACCGGGGAGCTGTTTTTT.

V gene TRBV5-1 combines with J gene TRBJ2-7; 9 bases are a match to TRBD1. The V segment lost 4 bases and the J segment 3 bases; nucleotides outside the gene matches: 8. Per germline, CDR1 SGHRS and CDR2 YFSETQ. The CDR3 covers 15 residues. CDR3 DNA sequence: TGCGCCAGCAGCAGGACAGGGGCTTCCTTCTACGAGCAGTACTTC. It translates to CASSRTGASFYEQYF.

The genes are TRBV11-2 and TRBJ2-3; TRBD2 matches at 10 bases. The J segment lost 3 bases and the V segment lost 2 bases, leaving 8 bases of the junction unmatched. CDR1 is SGHAT and CDR2 is FQNNGV in the germline V gene. The CDR3 is 17 amino acids. The CDR3, as DNA: TGTGCCAGCAGCTTACGGGCTAGCGGGAGTGGTACAGATACGCAGTATTTT. It encodes CASSLRASGSGTDTQYF.

Remarks on this clone: A much larger clone lies one base from this, so it may be a read error. V and J are TRBV5-4 and TRBJ2-5; TRBD1 matches at 11 bases. Per germline, CDR1 SGHNT and CDR2 YYREEE (reference sequence). V lost 5 bases and J lost 4; bases outside the gene matches: 1. The CDR3 covers 13 residues. The CDR3 protein is CASSGTGGETQYF. DNA of the CDR3: TGTGCCAGCAGTGGGACAGGGGGAGAGACCCAGTACTTC.

This chain links TRBV7-9 with TRBJ2-7; 9 positions match TRBD1. The V gene's germline CDR1 is SEHNR and CDR2 FQNEAQ (reference sequence). The trim removed 5 bases at V and 3 bases at J, leaving 5 bases unmatched. There are 14 residues in the CDR3. CDR3 amino acids: CASSKGDRVYEQYF. CDR3 DNA sequence: TGTGCCAGCAGCAAAGGGGACAGGGTCTACGAGCAGTACTTC.

V usage is TRBV5-1 and J usage is TRBJ2-3; TRBD2 might be the D (6 bases). This CDR3 has 15 residues. V lost 3 bases and J 5 bases, leaving 16 bases between the germline ends. The germline gives CDR1 SGHRS, CDR2 YFSETQ. Here the CDR3 DNA reads TGCGCCAGCAGCTCAACTAGCCGGGGTTTAGATACGCAGTATTTT. Its protein product is CASSSTSRGLDTQYF.

J is TRBJ2-5 and V is TRBV12-3 or TRBV12-4; D call uncertain. The CDR3 is 13 amino acids. V gave up 5 bases and J gave up 3 bases, with 10 bases separating them. As DNA, the CDR3 is TGTGCCAGCAGTCTCCGACGGGAAGAGACCCAGTACTTC. Residues: CASSLRREETQYF.

This chain links TRBV19 with TRBJ2-3, with a weak D call TRBD2 (6 bases). Looked up from germline, CDR1 is LNHDA and CDR2 is SQIVND (reference sequence). V dropped 11 bases and J dropped 4 bases, with 22 bases sitting between them. The CDR3 extends over 15 amino acids. The CDR3, as DNA: TGTGCCCGCACGAGACAGAAGCCTAGCGCAGATACGCAGTATTTT. Its translation: CARTRQKPSADTQYF.

The chain joins TRBV3-1 (or the pseudogene TRBV3-2) to TRBJ2-5, with a tentative D call TRBD1 (5 bases). The germline V and J ends were trimmed by 1 base and 4 bases, with 13 bases remaining between them. The CDR3 loop spans 15 amino acids. Germline V lookup: CDR1 LGHDT, CDR2 YNNKEL (reference sequence). The CDR3 loop reads CASSQAGLLVETQYF. DNA of the CDR3: TGTGCCAGCAGCCAAGCAGGGTTATTGGTAGAGACCCAGTACTTC.

The rearrangement uses TRBV12-3 or TRBV12-4 and TRBJ2-1; a weak D match, TRBD2 (6 bases). V was shortened by 3 bases and J by 10 bases, with 13 bases between the two germline ends. The CDR3 runs 13 residues. CDR3 residues: CASSFQRVGEQFF. For the CDR3, the DNA is TGTGCCAGCAGTTTTCAGCGGGTGGGCGAGCAGTTCTTC.

The V gene is TRBV18, the J gene TRBJ2-2; the D gene is possibly TRBD1 (6 bases). Germline V gene lookup returns CDR1 KGHSH and CDR2 LQKENI. With 2 bases removed from V and 5 bases from J, the gap between germline ends came to 12 bases. The CDR3 runs 15 residues. The CDR3 loop reads CASSPRSGATGELFF. In DNA, the CDR3 is TGTGCCAGCTCACCAAGGTCAGGGGCTACCGGGGAGCTGTTTTTT.

The chain has TRBV6-5 and TRBJ1-6; 7 bases are a match to TRBD1. Unmatched junction bases numbered 9, after V lost 6 bases and J lost 7 bases. CDR1 is MNHEY, CDR2 SVGAGI, per germline. CDR3 length: 15 residues. In DNA, the CDR3 is TGTGCCAGCAGACGCTCCGGGACAGAAAATTCACCCCTCCACTTT. This sequence encodes CASRRSGTENSPLHF.

V is TRBV6-5 and J is TRBJ2-7, with TRBD2 identical over 8 bases. The CDR3 runs to 15 residues. The V gene end was trimmed by 6 bases and the J gene end by 2 bases; junction bases not matched to a gene: 9. Germline V gene data show CDR1 as MNHEY and CDR2 as SVGAGI. CDR3 residues: CASRGAGDLTYEQYF. The CDR3 DNA is TGTGCCAGCAGGGGAGCGGGAGATCTCACCTACGAGCAGTACTTC.

This chain connects TRBV7-6 to TRBJ2-3; 14 bases match TRBD2. Trimming cost V 4 bases and J 5 bases; bases outside gene matches: 8. Germline V lookup: CDR1 SGHVS, CDR2 FNYEAQ. The CDR3 is 17 residues long. CDR3 nucleotide sequence: TGTGCCAGCAGCTACGGGACTAGCGGGAGTGGAGGAGATACGCAGTATTTT. This codes for CASSYGTSGSGGDTQYF.

The rearrangement joins TRBV5-1 to TRBJ2-7, with 9 positions matching TRBD1. The CDR3 runs 16 residues. V was pared by 4 bases and J by 5 bases, with 13 bases of the junction left unmatched. CDR1 is SGHRS and CDR2 is YFSETQ in the germline V gene. The CDR3 reads CASSPSPGTGINEQYF. CDR3 DNA sequence: TGCGCCAGCAGCCCAAGTCCCGGGACAGGGATCAACGAGCAGTACTTC.

The V call is TRBV5-1, the J call TRBJ2-3, with TRBD1 identical over 8 bases. There are 16 residues in the CDR3. Germline loops: CDR1 SGHRS, CDR2 YFSETQ. The junction had 6 bases not matched to a gene; V was cut back by 0 bases and J by 3 bases. The CDR3 loop reads CASSLAGQGQTDTQYF. In DNA form, the CDR3 reads TGCGCCAGCAGCTTGGCCGGACAGGGCCAGACAGATACGCAGTATTTT. The whole variable domain, remainder taken from reference TRBV5-1 and TRBJ2-3, is KAGVTQTPRYLIKTRGQQVTLSCSPISGHRSVSWYQQTPGQGLQFLFEYFSETQRNKGNFPGRFSGRQFSNSRSEMNVSTLELGDSALYLCASSLAGQGQTDTQYFGPGTRLTVL.